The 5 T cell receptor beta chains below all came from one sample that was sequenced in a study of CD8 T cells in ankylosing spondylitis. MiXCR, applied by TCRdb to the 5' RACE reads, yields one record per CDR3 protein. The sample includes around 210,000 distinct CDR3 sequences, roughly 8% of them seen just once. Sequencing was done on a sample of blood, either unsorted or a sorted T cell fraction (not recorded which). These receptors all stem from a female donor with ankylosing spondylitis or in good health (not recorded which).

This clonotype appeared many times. Written as DNA, the CDR3 is TGTGCCAGCAGTTACGTGGGTTTGGGCAGTACGCAGTATTTT. This encodes CASSYVGLGSTQYF. The gene calls are TRBV6-5 and TRBJ2-3; D is ambiguous. This CDR3 is built from 14 residues. Germline CDR1 is MNHEY and CDR2 is SVGAGI. V was clipped by 2 bases and J by 8 bases, with 14 bases between them.

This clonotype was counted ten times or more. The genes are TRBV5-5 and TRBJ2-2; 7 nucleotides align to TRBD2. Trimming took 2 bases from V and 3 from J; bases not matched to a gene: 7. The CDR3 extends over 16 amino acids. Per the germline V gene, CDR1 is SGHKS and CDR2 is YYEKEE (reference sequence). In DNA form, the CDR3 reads TGTGCCAGCAGCTTATTCACTAGCGACTACACCGGGGAGCTGTTTTTT. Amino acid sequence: CASSLFTSDYTGELFF.

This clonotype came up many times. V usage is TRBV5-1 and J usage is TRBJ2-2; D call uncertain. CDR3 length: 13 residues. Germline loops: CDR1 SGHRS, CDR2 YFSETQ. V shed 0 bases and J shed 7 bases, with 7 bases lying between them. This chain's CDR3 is CASSLASGGELFF. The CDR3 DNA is TGCGCCAGCAGCTTGGCTAGTGGCGGGGAGCTGTTTTTT.

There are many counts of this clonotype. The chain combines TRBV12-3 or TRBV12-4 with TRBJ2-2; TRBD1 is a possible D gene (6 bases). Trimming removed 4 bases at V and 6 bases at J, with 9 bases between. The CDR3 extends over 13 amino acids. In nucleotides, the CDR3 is TGTGCCAGCAGTTACCAGGGGTCCGGGGAGCTGTTTTTT. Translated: CASSYQGSGELFF.

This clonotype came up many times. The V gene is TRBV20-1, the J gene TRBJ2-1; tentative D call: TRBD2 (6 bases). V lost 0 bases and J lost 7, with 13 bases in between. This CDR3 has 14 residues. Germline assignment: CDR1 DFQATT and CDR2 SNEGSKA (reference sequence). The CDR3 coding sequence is TGCAGTGCTAGAGATGGAGGGGCTGGTAATGAGCAGTTCTTC. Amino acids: CSARDGGAGNEQFF.